A single sample is the source of the 30 T cell receptor beta chains below, sequenced in a study of blood T cell repertoires in COVID-19. Sequencing was performed with immunoSEQ multiplex PCR; in TCRdb, only in-frame clones are kept and a portion is missing. The data contain about 170,000 clones, 70% to 90% of them singletons. Sequenced sample: peripheral blood. The receptors shown here come from an elderly woman with COVID-19, enrolled during active disease.

The J gene is TRBJ1-3, the V gene TRBV11-3; TRBD1 is a possible D gene (6 bases). Germline V gives CDR1 SGHNT, CDR2 YENEEA. The CDR3 has 18 residues. V dropped 0 bases and J dropped 9 bases, with 24 bases sitting between them. The CDR3 protein is CASSLDPSEQGQGGTIYF. The CDR3, as DNA: TGTGCCAGCAGCTTAGATCCCTCAGAACAGGGACAAGGTGGCACCATATATTTT.

The chain links TRBV3-1 (or the pseudogene TRBV3-2) to TRBJ2-7; 8 bases agree with TRBD2. The germline gives CDR1 LGHDT, CDR2 YNNKEL (reference sequence). The V and J ends lost 4 bases and 3 bases, in that order; junction bases with no gene match: 23. CDR3 length equals 20 residues. The CDR3: CASSPKLGRDTSGPYYEQYF. CDR3 coding DNA: TGTGCCAGCAGCCCTAAACTCGGGCGGGATACTAGCGGCCCGTACTACGAGCAGTACTTC.

The rearrangement joins TRBV6-6 to TRBJ1-1; D remains unclear. This CDR3 spans 13 amino acids. The V and J ends lost 6 bases and 0 bases respectively, with 8 bases between them. Per the germline V gene, CDR1 is MNHNY and CDR2 is SVGAGI (reference sequence). This CDR3 reads CASRYHMNTEAFF. The DNA for the CDR3 is TGTGCCAGCAGGTATCACATGAACACTGAAGCTTTCTTT.

A remark on this clone: A junction boundary mismatches the germline segment, possibly from a read error. The V call is TRBV5-5, the J call TRBJ2-3; 16 bases align to TRBD2. The germline V gene has CDR1 SGHKS and CDR2 YYEKEE (reference sequence). CDR3 length: 16 amino acids. The CDR3 DNA is TGTGCCGGCAGCTTCGGGACTAGCGGGAGGGGAGATACGCAGTATTTT. As protein: CAGSFGTSGRGDTQYF. The variable domain in full, completed from reference TRBV5-5 and TRBJ2-3, reads DAGVTQSPTHLIKTRGQQVTLRCSPISGHKSVSWYQQVLGQGPQFIFQYYEKEERGRGNFPDRFSARQFPNYSSELNVNALLLGDSALYLCAGSFGTSGRGDTQYFGPGTRLTVL.

V and J are TRBV27 and TRBJ1-4; TRBD1 is a possible D gene (5 bases). Germline V gives CDR1 MNHEY, CDR2 SMNVEV (reference sequence). The CDR3 has 16 residues. V was pared by 4 bases and J by 10 bases, with 22 bases between. The CDR3 loop reads CASSSSLRGTAGKLFF. CDR3 in DNA: TGTGCCAGCAGTTCTTCCCTTCGGGGGACCGCCGGAAAACTGTTTTTT.

The chain uses TRBV7-2 and TRBJ2-5; D is undetermined. The ends were cut back, 5 bases at V and 1 base at J, with 11 bases in the middle. The germline V gene has CDR1 SGHTA and CDR2 FQGNSA. This CDR3 region has 14 residues. The CDR3 DNA reads TGTGCCAGCAGCCGCGGAAAGGTCCAAGAGACCCAGTACTTC. Translating gives CASSRGKVQETQYF. The full variable domain, in which reference TRBV7-2 and TRBJ2-5 provide the parts outside the CDR3, is GAGVSQSPSNKVTEKGKDVELRCDPISGHTALYWYRQSLGQGLEFLIYFQGNSAPDKSGLPSDRFSAERTGGSVSTLTIQRTQQEDSAVYLCASSRGKVQETQYFGPGTRLLVL.

The rearrangement uses TRBV7-8 and TRBJ1-1, with 8 bases that match TRBD1. The ends lost 1 base at V and 5 bases at J; junction bases unmatched: 3. The CDR3 is 14 residues long. Looked up from germline, CDR1 is SGHVS and CDR2 is FQNEAQ. CDR3 DNA sequence: TGTGCCAGCAGCTTAGTCGACAGGGGAACTGAAGCTTTCTTT. This encodes CASSLVDRGTEAFF.

The chain recombines TRBV9 with TRBJ2-3, with D tentatively TRBD1 (6 bases). The CDR3 covers 16 residues. Trimming took 2 bases from V and 0 from J, leaving 13 bases between them. Germline V lookup: CDR1 SGDLS, CDR2 YYNGEE. The DNA for the CDR3 is TGTGCCAGCAGCGTGACAGGCCTAGGTAGCACAGATACGCAGTATTTT. This codes for CASSVTGLGSTDTQYF.

This clone has just one count. V usage is TRBV29-1 and J usage is TRBJ2-3; 7 nucleotides align to TRBD2. The trim removed 8 bases at V and 1 base at J, leaving 6 bases unmatched. This CDR3 is built from 13 residues. Germline V gene data show CDR1 as SQVTM and CDR2 as ANQGSEA. CDR3 protein: CSLAAGGTDTQYF. The CDR3 DNA reads TGCAGCTTAGCGGCGGGGGGCACAGATACGCAGTATTTT.

The chain links TRBV10-3 to TRBJ1-3; perhaps TRBD1 as D (5 bases). CDR3 length: 14 amino acids. The germline CDR1 and CDR2 sequences are ENHRY and SYGVKD. V dropped 10 bases and J dropped 0 bases, with 13 bases sitting between them. CDR3 sequence reads: CATTGANSGNTIYF. DNA for the CDR3: TGTGCCACCACAGGAGCCAACTCTGGAAACACCATATATTTT.

The chain joins TRBV6-2 or TRBV6-3 to TRBJ2-1; a possible D gene is TRBD1 (6 bases). Germline V gene data show CDR1 as MNHEY and CDR2 as SVGEGT. This CDR3 contains 13 residues. Trimming took off 5 bases at V and 7 bases at J, with 12 bases between the two ends. The CDR3 DNA is TGTGCCAGCAGTAGGGGGATAGGAAATGAGCAGTTCTTC. It specifies CASSRGIGNEQFF.

The chain combines TRBV11-2 with TRBJ1-2; 7 positions agree with TRBD1. Germline trimming cut 0 bases from V and 5 bases from J; bases unmatched to any gene: 6. CDR1 and CDR2 from the germline V gene are SGHAT and FQNNGV. This CDR3 contains 15 residues. The CDR3 DNA reads TGTGCCAGCAGCTTAGAGACAGGGAGTCCTTATGGCTACACCTTC. Translation: CASSLETGSPYGYTF.

This chain joins TRBV27 and TRBJ2-2; D is uncertain. Trimming took off 3 bases at V and 4 bases at J, with 12 bases between the two ends. This CDR3 contains 15 residues. CDR1 and CDR2 (germline): MNHEY, SMNVEV (reference sequence). DNA of the CDR3: TGTGCCAGCAGTTTGGCCACCCCTGGCACCGGGGAGCTGTTTTTT. This translates into CASSLATPGTGELFF.

J is TRBJ1-5 and V is TRBV20-1; D call uncertain. V was shortened by 3 bases and J by 4 bases, with 16 bases between the two germline ends. The CDR3 length is 15 residues. CDR1 and CDR2 (germline): DFQATT, SNEGSKA (reference sequence). CDR3 sequence: CSASPGLISNQPQHF. The CDR3, as DNA: TGCAGTGCTAGTCCAGGCCTCATTTCGAATCAGCCCCAGCATTTT.

This clone was seen only once. The rearrangement joins TRBV19 to TRBJ1-2, with a tentative D call TRBD1 (5 bases). The CDR3 runs 13 residues. Germline CDR1 and CDR2: LNHDA and SQIVND (reference sequence). With 3 bases removed from V and 6 bases from J, the gap between germline ends came to 11 bases. The CDR3, as DNA: TGTGCCAGTAGTATGACAGTCACCGATGGCTACACCTTC. Amino acid sequence: CASSMTVTDGYTF.

This clone was counted between two and nine times. J is TRBJ2-3 and V is TRBV5-4, with D unclear. The CDR3 is 14 residues long. V lost 0 bases to trimming and J lost 5 bases, with 10 bases between them. Germline assignment: CDR1 SGHNT and CDR2 YYREEE (reference sequence). The CDR3 nucleotides are TGTGCCAGCAGCTTGGATCCGTCTATAGATACGCAGTATTTT. Encoded protein: CASSLDPSIDTQYF.

This chain joins TRBV7-9 and TRBJ2-1; 9 bases are shared with TRBD1. The CDR3 runs 15 residues. V was pared by 3 bases and J by 10 bases, with 10 bases of the junction left unmatched. CDR1 and CDR2 from the germline V gene are SEHNR and FQNEAQ (reference sequence). The CDR3: CASSFGDRASSEQFF. CDR3 nucleotide sequence: TGTGCCAGCAGCTTCGGGGACAGGGCAAGTAGCGAGCAGTTCTTC.

This chain joins TRBV3-1 (or the pseudogene TRBV3-2) and TRBJ2-5; D is unclear. The CDR3 sequence is 12 residues long. The ends were cut back, 1 base at V and 4 bases at J, with 4 bases in the middle. CDR1 LGHDT and CDR2 YNNKEL come from the germline V gene (reference sequence). The CDR3 DNA is TGTGCCAGCAGCCAAGCGGGAGAGACCCAGTACTTC. Protein sequence: CASSQAGETQYF.

The V call is TRBV11-3, the J call TRBJ2-2; maybe TRBD2 (5 bases). Germline CDR1 reads SGHNT; CDR2 reads YENEEA. Trimming removed 4 bases from V and 6 bases from J, with 12 bases in between. The CDR3 sequence is 14 residues long. DNA of the CDR3: TGTGCCAGCAGCTCTTCTAGCTACCCCGGGGAGCTGTTTTTT. The encoded protein is CASSSSSYPGELFF.

The chain combines TRBV7-8 with TRBJ1-1, with 8 bases that match TRBD1. The CDR3 sequence is 11 residues long. V lost 6 bases, J lost 8 bases, and 2 bases stayed unmatched. Per the germline V gene, CDR1 is SGHVS and CDR2 is FQNEAQ. The CDR3 spells CASRRTGEAFF. In DNA form, the CDR3 reads TGTGCCAGCAGGCGGACAGGGGAAGCTTTCTTT.

The chain links TRBV6-2 or TRBV6-3 to TRBJ2-3, with 8 bases matching TRBD2. Unmatched junction bases numbered 5, after V lost 2 bases and J lost 4 bases. Germline-derived CDR1 and CDR2 are MNHEY and SVGEGT. The CDR3 loop spans 15 amino acids. CDR3 loop: CASSYRTSNADTQYF. The CDR3 DNA follows: TGTGCCAGCAGTTACAGGACTAGCAATGCAGATACGCAGTATTTT.

The V call is TRBV12-3 or TRBV12-4, the J call TRBJ1-1; 7 bases fit TRBD1. This CDR3 region has 12 residues. Unmatched junction bases numbered 4, after V lost 2 bases and J lost 10 bases. The CDR3 DNA sequence: TGTGCCAGCAGTTTATTCAGGGGGAGAGCTTTCTTT. Encoded protein: CASSLFRGRAFF.

The chain couples TRBV28 to TRBJ1-1, with D perhaps matching TRBD1 (5 bases). Trimming left V 6 bases short and J 5 bases short, with 16 bases between. The CDR3 contains 14 residues. The germline gives CDR1 MDHEN, CDR2 SYDVKM. The CDR3 nucleotides read TGTGCCAGCAGCCTTTCTAGGGGAAAAACTGAAGCTTTCTTT. Its translation is CASSLSRGKTEAFF.

The chain joins TRBV10-3 to TRBJ1-1; no reliable D call. The CDR3 is 14 amino acids. Trimming stripped 3 bases from V and 1 base from J, with 9 bases between. Germline assignment: CDR1 ENHRY and CDR2 SYGVKD. The CDR3 here is CAISDTIGNTEAFF. CDR3 nucleotide sequence: TGTGCCATCAGTGACACAATTGGGAACACTGAAGCTTTCTTT.

This chain links TRBV9 with TRBJ2-1, with a tentative D call TRBD2 (5 bases). Germline CDR1 and CDR2: SGDLS and YYNGEE. V lost 0 bases, J lost 7 bases, and 8 bases lay in between. The CDR3 consists of 13 residues. The CDR3 is CASSVASGNEQFF. CDR3 DNA sequence: TGTGCCAGCAGCGTAGCATCGGGAAATGAGCAGTTCTTC.

J is TRBJ1-2 and V is TRBV19, with unresolved D. This CDR3 is 15 amino acids long. CDR1 is LNHDA and CDR2 is SQIVND in the germline V gene (reference sequence). The V end was cut by 3 bases, the J end by 4 bases, with 15 bases between. CDR3 amino acids: CASSIGRPRGYGYTF. For the CDR3, the DNA is TGTGCCAGTAGTATTGGTCGACCCCGGGGCTATGGCTACACCTTC.

The chain carries TRBV4-2 and TRBJ1-3; 7 bases line up with TRBD1. Trimming cost V 1 base and J 0 bases; bases outside gene matches: 6. The CDR3 extends over 17 amino acids. Germline loops: CDR1 LGHNA, CDR2 YNFKEQ. CDR3 nucleotide sequence: TGTGCCAGCAGCCAAGGGCAGACAGGGCGCTCTGGAAACACCATATATTTT. Encoded protein: CASSQGQTGRSGNTIYF.

The chain couples TRBV24-1 to TRBJ2-1; no clear D. The CDR3 contains 12 residues. Germline lookup yields CDR1 KGHDR and CDR2 SFDVKD. V gave up 1 base and J gave up 7 bases, with 4 bases separating them. The chain's CDR3 is CATSDFLNEQFF. The CDR3 DNA sequence: TGTGCCACCAGTGATTTCCTAAATGAGCAGTTCTTC.

The chain employs TRBV4-2 and TRBJ2-2, with D hard to call. The CDR3 consists of 16 residues. Germline assignment: CDR1 LGHNA and CDR2 YNFKEQ. Trimming stripped 4 bases from V and 0 bases from J, with 12 bases between. CDR3 nucleotides: TGTGCCAGCAGCCTTCATGGCGGTTCGAACACCGGGGAGCTGTTTTTT. Encoded protein: CASSLHGGSNTGELFF.

This sequence joins TRBV4-3 and TRBJ2-3; 9 bases are a match to TRBD2. The length of the CDR3 is 15 residues. Germline values: CDR1 LGHNA, CDR2 YSLEER. Trimming took 0 bases from V and 4 from J; bases not matched to a gene: 2. In DNA form, the CDR3 reads TGCGCCAGCAGCCAAGAGAGCGGGAGGTCAGATACGCAGTATTTT. Translating gives CASSQESGRSDTQYF.